This T cell receptor (beta chain) stems from a study of cytomegalovirus exposure and HLA in healthy donors (dated by TCRdb to the late 2010s). Regarding the research as a whole: An earlier analysis of roughly 500 of the donors reported 250 to 350 Gb of sequence data and 117 million unique TCR beta sequences obtained from about 200 million T cells. An early release covering roughly 640 HLA-typed donors comprised 250 to 350 gigabases of sequencing data and around 80 million unique TCR sequences. Among the roughly 400 genotyped donors, around 81% belonged to the genetic ancestry cluster associated with self-reported Caucasian donors. The study aimed to test whether cataloging public T cell receptors could reveal signatures of past pathogen exposure. The study used immunosequencing to profile the T cell repertoires of around 600 subjects and linked those repertoires to cytomegalovirus serostatus. A separate validation cohort of over a hundred different subjects was used in addition to the approximately 610-subject first cohort. To predict cytomegalovirus infection status, the study brought together high-throughput TCR immunosequencing, statistical association of individual TCRs with disease status, and machine learning. In a later analysis, previously published TCR beta repertoires from several hundred donors were re-analyzed and high-resolution HLA genotyping was added so that TCR occurrence patterns could be studied. Rather than drawing on any new phenotypic data, the later analysis identified candidate immune exposures from TCR beta sequences and the way those sequences occurred across donors. An earlier analysis of roughly 580 of the donors used high-throughput TCR beta sequencing to judge whether each TCR beta V gene segment behaved as functional or pseudogenic. Donor age, sex, ethnicity and CMV serostatus were compiled alongside the repertoire data. A later genetic analysis used genome-wide SNP genotypes for about three fifths of the 666 donors, treating that subset as a discovery cohort. All discovery cohort repertoires had been generated using a single sequencing platform. HLA typing included class I and class II loci at four-digit resolution. Typing coverage differed by locus: A, B, C, DRB1 and DQB1 were typed in about 620-630 donors, DQA1 in roughly 510, DPA1 in around 610, and DPB1 in 450 to 480. Roughly 5 DR-DQ haplotypes were handled as single units for association and clustering, since linkage in the cohort was strong. Across under 500 genotyped donors of the cohort, an average of about 250,000 unique TCR beta nucleotide sequences per donor were sequenced, and roughly 20% of those sequences were non-productive.

Remarks on this clone: There is no known antigen for this receptor. No much larger clone exists at a distance of one base, and base qualities are not known.

The library was built by means of the immunoSEQ multiplex PCR assay. For the multiplex PCR, a mixture combining 60 forward primers for TCR Vbeta segments and 13 reverse primers for TCR Jbeta segments was used. The CDR3 region of rearranged TCR beta genes was amplified from genomic DNA by a multiplex PCR assay. The amplified TCR beta libraries were sequenced on the Illumina HiSeq System as 87-base-pair reads. The source study handled its data this way. A later analysis tallied approximately 87 million unique TCR beta chains across the 700 or so repertoires, and some 12 million of those chains were shared by two or more donors. To remove PCR and sequencing errors, raw reads were error-corrected and collapsed into unique sequences using a nearest-neighbor algorithm that merged closely related sequences. Alignment of CDR3 sequences to IMGT reference sequences was used to assign V, D and J gene segments. For a sequence to be retained, a match of at least six nucleotides to both a V gene segment and a J gene segment was required. A rearrangement counted as productive if the CDR3 had no stop codons and remained in frame with V and J, and every other rearrangement counted as non-productive. Following IMGT convention, CDR3 was defined as the stretch from the second conserved V-encoded cysteine to the conserved J-encoded phenylalanine. The earlier analysis of roughly 590 of the donors excluded sequences that lacked an unambiguous match to a single V gene segment. An earlier analysis of a few hundred of the donors classified V segments as functional when productive rearrangements were above 56.7% and as segregating when the standard deviation between donors was above 5%. A statistical classification framework was built for diagnosing cytomegalovirus status from the catalog of TCR beta chain sequences. In a later analysis, V and J genes were assigned by comparing TCR nucleotide sequences against IMGT/GENE-DB human TR gene sequences. The TCRdist pipeline was used in a later analysis to assign CDR3 sequences and most-parsimonious VDJ recombination scenarios. A later analysis defined each TCR beta chain by its CDR3 amino acid sequence plus V-gene family, and excluded reads lacking a unique V-gene family. To address suspected cross-contamination and a sequencing artifact, a later analysis removed a few hundred highly shared, low-generation-probability nucleotide sequences. A later analysis calculated a clonal expansion index for each public chain from normalized within-repertoire ranks of inferred template counts. A later analysis computed generation probabilities with a VDJ recombination model fitted to out-of-frame rearrangements, and checked the results against IGoR. A later analysis scored TCR-TCR, TCR-HLA and TCR-CMV co-occurrence with hypergeometric tests, applying a repertoire-size bias correction to TCR pairs. To estimate false discovery rates, a later analysis permuted the HLA or CMV assignments 20 times. A later analysis grouped co-occurring TCRs with DBSCAN, adding TCRdist sequence similarity when clustering within HLA-allele-positive subsets. Repertoires with fewer than 30,000 or more than 120,000 public chains were left out of co-occurrence clustering, as were about five repertoires with anomalous nucleotide sharing. The immuneACCESS repertoire file appears here via TCRdb, limited to in-frame rearrangements. These files lack a portion of the clones; in checked studies, under half of the deficit traces to unresolved V genes, and the cause of the others is not known. V, J and clone size are taken as reported in that table, and D and trimming were inferred from the DNA itself. For this sample the table gives about 300,000 clones, of which 86% were detected only once. Around 3.7% of the sample rests with the top ten.

The paper's findings and limits, for the study overall: Only TCR beta chains were sequenced in this cohort, and the absence of alpha or paired-chain data limited detectable features. In a later analysis, HLA-associated TCR beta chains were found to be more clonally expanded and to have lower generation probabilities than equally common non-associated chains. A later analysis associated 15,000 to 20,000 TCR beta sequences with specific HLA alleles at a false discovery rate of 0.05. According to a later analysis, TCR association rates differed among HLA loci, with DRB1 alleles showing the most associated TCRs and HLA-C alleles showing the fewest. In an earlier analysis of about 550 of the donors, most TCR beta V segments were observed in productive rearrangements about 87% or about 30% of the time, broadly matching IMGT annotations. Most TCR sequences were observed very rarely across donors, whereas some public TCRs were present in many individuals. Because HLA typing was unavailable for some donors at each locus, only the typed subset was used in association tests. In a later analysis, most CMV-associated TCR beta chains were found to appear HLA-restricted, with HLA associations seemingly driven largely by CMV exposure. A total of roughly 160 TCR beta chains were listed by the study as associated with cytomegalovirus. Correlated functional status among segregating V segments might reflect linkage disequilibrium, but an unknown experimental factor could not be ruled out. A cluster of highly shared sequence variants was judged likely to represent a technical artifact of the sequencing pipeline. When HLA alleles, especially DR and DQ, strongly co-occurred, TCR associations were difficult to assign to individual alleles. It was suggested by the authors that the approach could potentially be generalized to other disease states and immunological phenotypes. A few of the identified cytomegalovirus-associated TCR beta chains were confirmed in vitro to be specific for cytomegalovirus antigens. According to a later genetic analysis, donors in an Asian-associated ancestry cluster had fewer N-insertions in productive TCRs than the approximately 710-donor mean. Roughly uniform sequencing depth across donors was assumed in presence/absence analyses, although this assumption may not hold. The earlier analysis of about 600 of the donors excluded approximately 17 rarely observed V segments, including chromosome 9 orphons, because counts were too low. A later genetic analysis associated a missense DCLRE1C variant with V-gene and J-gene trimming of TCR beta chains, and an independent cohort replicated the association. Because the 87-base-pair reads could not distinguish some IMGT-functional V segments, including TRBV6-2 and TRBV6-3, those segments were excluded. The classifier was reported to diagnose cytomegalovirus status with high specificity and sensitivity in both the original cohort and the validation cohort. A further reported finding was that TCR beta sequences accurately predicted the HLA-A and HLA-B alleles for most subjects in the first cohort. A later analysis reported that several top co-occurrence clusters appeared linked to parvovirus B19, influenza, CMV and Epstein-Barr virus. Immune exposure information for the cohort was limited to CMV serostatus.

Spanning cysteine to phenylalanine, the CDR3 consists of 13 amino acids. Of all the DNA, just the CDR3 is kept, 39 bases in frame from base 1. A distance of 9 bases separates the germline ends of V and J, which lose 5 bases and 1 base respectively. The germline V gene gives CDR1 as KGHSH and CDR2 as LQKENI. The cohort consisted of some 670 healthy bone marrow donors. Cohort members were all nominally healthy when sampled, although unrecorded immune exposures were likely present. The donor was CMV seropositive and was included in the group of about 290 seropositive cohort members. Each donor provided a peripheral blood sample, and peripheral blood mononuclear cells were used for TCR beta sequencing. The Qiagen DNeasy Blood Extraction Kit was used to extract genomic DNA from the blood cell samples.

The sequence joins TRBV18 to TRBJ2-7; the D gene cannot be resolved reliably. The sequence derives from a man between 35 and 55 years old in good health and CMV-seropositive. The sequencing input was PBMCs. The DNA reads TGTGCCAGCTCAAAACAAGATTCCTACGAGCAGTACTTC. Translated, it gives CASSKQDSYEQYF.